A selection of T cell receptor beta chains follows, all from one sample in a study of CD8 T cells in Susac syndrome. TCRdb re-called the immunoSEQ multiplex PCR reads with MiXCR, one entry per CDR3 protein. The sample carries about 160,000 distinct CDR3 sequences, 92% recorded once. The specimen was CD4+ T cells from PBMCs. The receptors were gathered from a human donor in good health. The conserved cysteine and the conserved F or W are not part of the CDR3 here. The order of the fields is D gene, J gene, CDR3 length, V gene, CDR3 protein. A D gene is named only where the DNA matches it firmly.

D: TRBD2
J: TRBJ2-7
length: 12
V: TRBV6-5
CDR3: ASTLLAGTYEQY

D: .
J: TRBJ1-1
length: 16
V: TRBV15
CDR3: ATSRDKWGGTLNTEAF

D: TRBD2
J: TRBJ2-2
length: 14
V: TRBV5-1
CDR3: ASSSEAGVNTGELF

D: TRBD2
J: TRBJ2-5
length: 13
V: TRBV20-1
CDR3: SAREGGGAGETQY

D: TRBD1
J: TRBJ2-7
length: 12
V: TRBV5-1
CDR3: ASSLGGTAYEQY

D: TRBD2
J: TRBJ2-1
length: 14
V: TRBV27
CDR3: ASSFNLAGGSDEQF

D: TRBD2
J: TRBJ2-5
length: 13
V: TRBV18
CDR3: ASSPVAGGPETQY

D: .
J: TRBJ1-5
length: 13
V: TRBV10-3
CDR3: AIRGGLGSNQPQH

D: TRBD1
J: TRBJ2-5
length: 12
V: TRBV9
CDR3: ASSAGTGQKTQY

D: .
J: TRBJ1-2
length: 11
V: TRBV19
CDR3: ASSIGTVPVYT

D: .
J: TRBJ2-7
length: 11
V: TRBV3-1
CDR3: ASSQGTRGEQY

D: .
J: TRBJ2-3
length: 14
V: TRBV7-2
CDR3: ASSSFGGSTGDTQY

D: .
J: TRBJ1-2
length: 14
V: TRBV3-1
CDR3: ASSQDRESASYGYT

D: .
J: TRBJ1-1
length: 11
V: TRBV20-1
CDR3: SAAGTLNTEAF

D: .
J: TRBJ2-5
length: 13
V: TRBV5-1
CDR3: ASSRLTGSGETQY

D: .
J: TRBJ1-6
length: 15
V: TRBV7-2
CDR3: ASSLGGSGTYNSPLH

D: TRBD1
J: TRBJ2-5
length: 13
V: TRBV6-1
CDR3: ASSDMGQGQETQY

D: .
J: TRBJ2-2
length: 14
V: TRBV7-2
CDR3: ASSLLGPRNTGELF

D: .
J: TRBJ1-2
length: 10
V: TRBV7-9
CDR3: ASSLAQYGYT

D: TRBD1
J: TRBJ2-7
length: 15
V: TRBV4-3
CDR3: ASSPTFGTGLSYEQY

D: .
J: TRBJ2-7
length: 11
V: TRBV6-2/TRBV6-3
CDR3: ASNLDSFNEQY

D: .
J: TRBJ1-2
length: 14
V: TRBV3-1
CDR3: ASSPVLATLNYGYT

D: .
J: TRBJ1-4
length: 13
V: TRBV5-1
CDR3: ASSLEVGGNEKLF

D: TRBD1
J: TRBJ1-2
length: 13
V: TRBV12-3/TRBV12-4
CDR3: ASSIGQVANYGYT

D: .
J: TRBJ1-2
length: 13
V: TRBV6-5
CDR3: ASSYDGGPSYGYT

D: TRBD2
J: TRBJ2-1
length: 15
V: TRBV3-1
CDR3: ASSPTSGGTAYNEQF

D: TRBD1
J: TRBJ2-3
length: 12
V: TRBV20-1
CDR3: SYPYRGSRDTQY

D: .
J: TRBJ2-7
length: 10
V: TRBV18
CDR3: ASSPGVYEQY

D: .
J: TRBJ2-1
length: 10
V: TRBV19
CDR3: ASTGEGNEQF

D: .
J: TRBJ2-5
length: 13
V: TRBV24-1
CDR3: ATSDLGAGKETQY

D: TRBD1
J: TRBJ1-5
length: 12
V: TRBV6-6
CDR3: ASSYETGSRPQH

D: TRBD2
J: TRBJ2-3
length: 16
V: TRBV4-3
CDR3: ASSQAPATSGGTDTQY

D: .
J: TRBJ1-5
length: 13
V: TRBV7-2
CDR3: ASSRQEGGNQPQH

D: .
J: TRBJ2-5
length: 11
V: TRBV29-1
CDR3: SVDRVTQETQY

D: .
J: TRBJ2-7
length: 12
V: TRBV5-6
CDR3: ASSLGVGVGEQY

D: .
J: TRBJ1-1
length: 12
V: TRBV2
CDR3: ASSGAGGGTEAF

D: TRBD1
J: TRBJ1-2
length: 13
V: TRBV18
CDR3: ASSPKTGFGHGYT

D: .
J: TRBJ1-2
length: 12
V: TRBV7-9
CDR3: ASSSRGVDYGYT

D: .
J: TRBJ2-5
length: 12
V: TRBV5-1
CDR3: ASSLGLEGETQY

D: .
J: TRBJ2-5
length: 14
V: TRBV4-1
CDR3: ASSHPAPSLQETQY

D: TRBD1
J: TRBJ2-7
length: 11
V: TRBV28
CDR3: ASSPSYRGASN

D: TRBD1
J: TRBJ2-4
length: 13
V: TRBV12-3/TRBV12-4
CDR3: ASRPTGGNENIQY